This T cell receptor (beta chain) was captured in a study of shared clonotypes between healthy human individuals. The study's findings and limits: A limitation of the genetic and exposure-history diversity represented arose from few donors.

A deep-level run was used for the assay. Measured with immunoSEQ multiplex PCR; TCRdb has only the in-frame clones, and not every one. This table has roughly 640,000 clones, over 65% appearing once. Of note for this clone: Its antigen is currently unknown.

The sample consisted of memory CD4+ T cells sorted from blood. Subset noted: CD45RA-negative fraction. This clonotype was obtained from a young woman in good health.

The CDR3: CASSPGTTRPDTQYF. Written as DNA, the CDR3 is TGTGCCAGCAGCCCCGGGACTACGAGACCAGATACGCAGTATTTT. This chain links TRBV6-6 with TRBJ2-3; 7 bases line up with TRBD2. Per the germline V gene, CDR1 is MNHNY and CDR2 is SVGAGI (reference sequence). Germline trimming cut 6 bases from V and 4 bases from J; bases unmatched to any gene: 10. There are 15 residues in the CDR3.